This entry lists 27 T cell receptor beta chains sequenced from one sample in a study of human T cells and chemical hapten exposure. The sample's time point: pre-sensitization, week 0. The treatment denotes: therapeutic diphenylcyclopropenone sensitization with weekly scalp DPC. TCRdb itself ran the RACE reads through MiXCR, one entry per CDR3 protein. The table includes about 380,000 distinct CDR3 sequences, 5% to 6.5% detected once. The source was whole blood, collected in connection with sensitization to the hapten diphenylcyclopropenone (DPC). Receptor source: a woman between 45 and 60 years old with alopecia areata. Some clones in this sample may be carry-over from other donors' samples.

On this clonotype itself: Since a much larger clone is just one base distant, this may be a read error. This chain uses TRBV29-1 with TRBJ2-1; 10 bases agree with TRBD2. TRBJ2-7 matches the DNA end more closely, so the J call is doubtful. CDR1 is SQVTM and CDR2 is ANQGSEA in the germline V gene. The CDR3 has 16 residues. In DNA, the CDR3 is TGCAGCGTTATACTAGCGGGAAACGTTAACTACAATGAGCAGTACTTC. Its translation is CSVILAGNVNYNEQYF.

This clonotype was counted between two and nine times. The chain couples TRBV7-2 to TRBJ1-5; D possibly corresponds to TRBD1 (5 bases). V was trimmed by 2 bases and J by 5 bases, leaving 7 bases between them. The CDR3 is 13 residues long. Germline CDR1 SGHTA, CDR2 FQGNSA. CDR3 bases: TGTGCCAGCAGCTTACGCAGGGATCAGCCCCAGCATTTT. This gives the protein CASSLRRDQPQHF.

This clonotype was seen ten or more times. The CDR3 DNA reads TGCGCCAGCAGTGAGAACCGGGCGGCAGATACGCAGTATTTT. It codes for CASSENRAADTQYF. This sequence joins TRBV10-2 and TRBJ2-3, with D hard to call. The CDR3 has 14 amino acids. Germline-derived CDR1 and CDR2 are WSHSY and SAAADI. V was pared by 2 bases and J by 4 bases, with 10 bases between.

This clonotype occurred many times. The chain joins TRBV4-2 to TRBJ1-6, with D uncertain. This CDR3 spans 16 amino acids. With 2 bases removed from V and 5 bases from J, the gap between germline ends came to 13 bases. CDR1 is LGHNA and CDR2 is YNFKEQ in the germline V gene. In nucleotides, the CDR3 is TGTGCCAGCAGCCAAAGTTCCGGGAGAAATAATTCACCCCTCCACTTT. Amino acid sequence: CASSQSSGRNNSPLHF.

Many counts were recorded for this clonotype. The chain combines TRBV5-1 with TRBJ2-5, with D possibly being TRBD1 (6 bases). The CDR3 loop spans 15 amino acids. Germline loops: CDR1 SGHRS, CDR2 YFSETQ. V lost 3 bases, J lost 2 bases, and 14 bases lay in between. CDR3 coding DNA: TGCGCCAGCAGCTCAGCCGGGACACCTCAAGAGACCCAGTACTTC. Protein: CASSSAGTPQETQYF.

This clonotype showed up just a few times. The CDR3 nucleotides read TGCGCCAGCAGCCCCCGGGGAGGGCAGCCCCAGCATTTT. It translates to CASSPRGGQPQHF. This rearrangement joins TRBV5-1 to TRBJ1-5; D is unclear. The CDR3 has 13 residues. CDR1 is SGHRS and CDR2 is YFSETQ in the germline V gene. Deletions cut 4 bases from V and 7 bases from J, with 12 bases between.

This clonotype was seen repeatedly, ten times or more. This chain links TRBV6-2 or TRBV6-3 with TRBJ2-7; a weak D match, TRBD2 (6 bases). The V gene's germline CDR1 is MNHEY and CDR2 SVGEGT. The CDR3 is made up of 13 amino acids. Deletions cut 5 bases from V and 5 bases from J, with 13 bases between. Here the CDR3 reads CASSLEGLHEQYF. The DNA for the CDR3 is TGTGCCAGCAGTCTGGAGGGCCTCCACGAGCAGTACTTC.

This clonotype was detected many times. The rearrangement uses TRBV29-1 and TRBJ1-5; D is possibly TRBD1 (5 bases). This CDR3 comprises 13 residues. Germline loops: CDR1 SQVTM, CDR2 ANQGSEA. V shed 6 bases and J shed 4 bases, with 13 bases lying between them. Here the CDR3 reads CSVRADRNQPQHF. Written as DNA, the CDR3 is TGCAGCGTCAGAGCCGACAGAAATCAGCCCCAGCATTTT.

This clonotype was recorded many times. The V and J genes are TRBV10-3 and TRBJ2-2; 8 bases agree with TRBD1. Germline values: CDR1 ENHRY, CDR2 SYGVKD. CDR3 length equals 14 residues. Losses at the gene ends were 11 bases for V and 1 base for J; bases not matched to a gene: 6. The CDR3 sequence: CASTTGENTGELFF. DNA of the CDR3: TGTGCCTCCACGACAGGGGAGAACACCGGGGAGCTGTTTTTT.

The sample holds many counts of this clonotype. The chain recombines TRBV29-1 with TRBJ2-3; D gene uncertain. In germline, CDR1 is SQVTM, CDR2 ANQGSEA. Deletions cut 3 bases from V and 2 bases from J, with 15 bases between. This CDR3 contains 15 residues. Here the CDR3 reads CSVDNYQALTDTQYF. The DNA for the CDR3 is TGCAGCGTTGATAATTATCAAGCCCTCACAGATACGCAGTATTTT.

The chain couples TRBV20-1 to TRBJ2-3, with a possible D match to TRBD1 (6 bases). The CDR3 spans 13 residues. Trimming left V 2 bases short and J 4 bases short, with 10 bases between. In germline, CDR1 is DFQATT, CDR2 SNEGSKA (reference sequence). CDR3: CSARPGAADTQYF. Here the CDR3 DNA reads TGCAGTGCTAGACCAGGGGCTGCAGATACGCAGTATTTT.

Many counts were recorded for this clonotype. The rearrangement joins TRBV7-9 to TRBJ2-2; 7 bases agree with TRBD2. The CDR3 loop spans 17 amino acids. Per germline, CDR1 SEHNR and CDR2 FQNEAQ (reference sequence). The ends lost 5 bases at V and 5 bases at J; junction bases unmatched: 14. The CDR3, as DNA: TGTGCCAGCAGCCAAAGCCCGGAGCGGGGAAGAACCGGGGAGCTGTTTTTT. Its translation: CASSQSPERGRTGELFF.

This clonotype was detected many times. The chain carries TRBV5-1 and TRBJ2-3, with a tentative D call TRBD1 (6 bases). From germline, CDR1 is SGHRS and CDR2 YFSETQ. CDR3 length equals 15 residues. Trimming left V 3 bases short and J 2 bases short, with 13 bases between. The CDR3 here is CASSSTGTPTDTQYF. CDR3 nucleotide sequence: TGCGCCAGCAGCTCAACAGGGACCCCCACAGATACGCAGTATTTT.

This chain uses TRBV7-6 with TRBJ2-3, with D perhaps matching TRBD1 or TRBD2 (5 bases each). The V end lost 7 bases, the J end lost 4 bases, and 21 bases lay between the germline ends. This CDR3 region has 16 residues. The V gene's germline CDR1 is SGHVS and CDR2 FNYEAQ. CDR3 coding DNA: TGTGCCAGCATCCCACGACGGGACCCCGACGCAGATACGCAGTATTTT. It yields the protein CASIPRRDPDADTQYF.

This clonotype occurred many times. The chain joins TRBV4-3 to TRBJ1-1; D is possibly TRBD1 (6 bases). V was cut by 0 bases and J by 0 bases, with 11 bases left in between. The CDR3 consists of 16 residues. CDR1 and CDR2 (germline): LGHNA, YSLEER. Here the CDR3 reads CASSQEKGDMNTEAFF. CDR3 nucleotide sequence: TGCGCCAGCAGCCAAGAAAAAGGGGACATGAACACTGAAGCTTTCTTT.

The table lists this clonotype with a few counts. This chain's CDR3 is CASSFRVSGPATNEKLFF. The DNA of the CDR3 is TGCGCCAGCAGCTTTCGGGTCTCGGGACCAGCAACTAATGAAAAACTGTTTTTT. This chain uses TRBV5-1 with TRBJ1-4; D perhaps matches TRBD1 (5 bases). The V gene lost 2 bases and the J gene lost 0 bases, with 17 bases spanning the gap. There are 18 residues in the CDR3. CDR1 and CDR2 (germline): SGHRS, YFSETQ. Drawing the rest from reference TRBV5-1 and TRBJ1-4, the complete variable domain is KAGVTQTPRYLIKTRGQQVTLSCSPISGHRSVSWYQQTPGQGLQFLFEYFSETQRNKGNFPGRFSGRQFSNSRSEMNVSTLELGDSALYLCASSFRVSGPATNEKLFFGSGTQLSVL.

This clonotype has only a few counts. The CDR3 region is CASRSPDTQYF. CDR3 nucleotides: TGTGCCAGCAGATCCCCAGATACGCAGTATTTT. The chain couples TRBV28 to TRBJ2-3; D remains unclear. Trimming stripped 6 bases from V and 4 bases from J, with 5 bases between. Germline assignment: CDR1 MDHEN and CDR2 SYDVKM. The CDR3 spans 11 residues.

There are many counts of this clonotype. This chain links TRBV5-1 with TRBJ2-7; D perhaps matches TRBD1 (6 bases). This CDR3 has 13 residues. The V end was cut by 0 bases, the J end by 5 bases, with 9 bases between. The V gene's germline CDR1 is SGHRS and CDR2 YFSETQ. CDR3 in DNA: TGCGCCAGCAGCTTGGGGACAGTCAACGAGCAGTACTTC. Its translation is CASSLGTVNEQYF.

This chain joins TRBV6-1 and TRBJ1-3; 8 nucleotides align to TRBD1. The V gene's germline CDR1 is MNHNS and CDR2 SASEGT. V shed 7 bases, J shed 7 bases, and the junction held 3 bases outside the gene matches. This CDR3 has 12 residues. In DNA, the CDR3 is TGTGCCAGCAAAACAGGGGGGAACACCATATATTTT. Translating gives CASKTGGNTIYF.

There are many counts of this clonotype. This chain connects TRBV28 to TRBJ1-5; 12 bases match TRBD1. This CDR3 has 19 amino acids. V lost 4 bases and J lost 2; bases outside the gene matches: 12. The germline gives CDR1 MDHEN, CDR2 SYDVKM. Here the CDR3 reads CASSSIPGTGGDGNQPQHF. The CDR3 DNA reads TGTGCCAGCAGTTCTATTCCCGGGACAGGGGGCGACGGCAATCAGCCCCAGCATTTT.

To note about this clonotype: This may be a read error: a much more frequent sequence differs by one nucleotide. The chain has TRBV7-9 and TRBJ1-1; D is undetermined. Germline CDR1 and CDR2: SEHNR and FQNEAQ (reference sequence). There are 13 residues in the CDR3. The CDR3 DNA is TGTACCAGCAGCTTCAAGCCTAACACTGAAGCTTTCTTT. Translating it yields CTSSFKPNTEAFF.

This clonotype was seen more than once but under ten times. CDR3 DNA: TGTGCCAGCAATTCCCGGGACACGAGCTCTGGAAACACCATATATTTT. Protein sequence: CASNSRDTSSGNTIYF. The rearrangement joins TRBV7-9 to TRBJ1-3, with a possible D match to TRBD1 (6 bases). The CDR3 sequence is 16 residues long. Trimming took 7 bases from V and 0 from J, leaving 16 bases between them. Germline loops: CDR1 SEHNR, CDR2 FQNEAQ (reference sequence).

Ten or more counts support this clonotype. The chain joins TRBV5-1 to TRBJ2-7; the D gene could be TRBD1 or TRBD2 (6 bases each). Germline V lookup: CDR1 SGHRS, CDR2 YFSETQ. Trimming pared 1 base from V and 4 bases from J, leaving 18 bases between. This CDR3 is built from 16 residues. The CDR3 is CASSLFTGGQLYEQYF. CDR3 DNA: TGCGCCAGCAGCTTGTTTACCGGGGGCCAACTTTACGAGCAGTACTTC. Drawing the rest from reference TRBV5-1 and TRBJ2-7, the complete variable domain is KAGVTQTPRYLIKTRGQQVTLSCSPISGHRSVSWYQQTPGQGLQFLFEYFSETQRNKGNFPGRFSGRQFSNSRSEMNVSTLELGDSALYLCASSLFTGGQLYEQYFGPGTRLTVT.

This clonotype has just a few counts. CDR3 coding DNA: TGTGCCAGCAGTGAAGTCCCGGGACAGACTCTAGCGGGGGAAGAGACCCAGTACTTC. Amino acids: CASSEVPGQTLAGEETQYF. The V gene is TRBV6-1, the J gene TRBJ2-5; 10 bases agree with TRBD2. The junction had 14 bases not matched to a gene; V was cut back by 1 base and J by 3 bases. The CDR3 is 19 amino acids. CDR1 is MNHNS and CDR2 is SASEGT in the germline V gene.

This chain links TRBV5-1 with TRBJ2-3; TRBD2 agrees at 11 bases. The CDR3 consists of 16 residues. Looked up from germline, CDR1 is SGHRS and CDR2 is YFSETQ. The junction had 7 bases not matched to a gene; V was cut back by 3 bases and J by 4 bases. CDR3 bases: TGCGCCAGCAGCTATAGCGGGAGGGCCTCGGCAGATACGCAGTATTTT. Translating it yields CASSYSGRASADTQYF.

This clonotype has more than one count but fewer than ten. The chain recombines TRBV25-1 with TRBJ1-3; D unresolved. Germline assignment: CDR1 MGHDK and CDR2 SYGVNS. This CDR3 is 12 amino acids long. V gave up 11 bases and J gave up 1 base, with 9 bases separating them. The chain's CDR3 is CAAAGSGNTIYF. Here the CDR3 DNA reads TGTGCCGCGGCCGGTTCTGGAAACACCATATATTTT. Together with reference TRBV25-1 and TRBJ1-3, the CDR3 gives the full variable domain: EADIYQTPRYLVIGTGKKITLECSQTMGHDKMYWYQQDPGMELHLIHYSYGVNSTEKGDLSSESTVSRIRTEHFPLTLESARPSHTSQYLCAAAGSGNTIYFGEGSWLTVV.

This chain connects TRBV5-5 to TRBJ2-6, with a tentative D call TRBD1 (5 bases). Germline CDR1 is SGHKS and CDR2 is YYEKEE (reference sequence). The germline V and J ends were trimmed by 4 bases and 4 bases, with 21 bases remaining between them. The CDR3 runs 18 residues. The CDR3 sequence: CASSRLGRPGSGANVLTF. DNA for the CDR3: TGTGCCAGCAGCCGGCTGGGGCGGCCCGGCTCGGGGGCCAACGTCCTGACTTTC.